The TCR beta chain described here comes from a study of OX40 agonist ivuxolimab in advanced cancers. Study details: At around 83% male, the cohort had a mean age of around 56 years, ranging from roughly 20 to 79.

The study's findings and limits: Expanded clones tended on average to be more numerous among CD8+ T cells than CD4+. Low normalized T-cell clonal expansion also characterized some of the nonresponders. The authors did not determine the antigen specificity of the expanded peripheral T cells.

As regards this clone: Its antigen is not identified.

Trimming pared 6 bases from V and 3 bases from J, leaving 5 bases between. The CDR3 loop spans 11 amino acids. The V gene's germline CDR1 is LNHNV and CDR2 YYDKDF (reference sequence). Generated by immunoSEQ multiplex PCR, the TCRdb table keeps only in-frame clones and is missing some. The top ten clones hold around 40% of a sample with about 18,000 clones, about four fifths of them seen once. The clonotype was recovered from an adult with an advanced solid tumor such as melanoma, head and neck, liver or kidney cancer. Specimen: CD4+ or CD8+ T cells sorted from blood, collected in a trial of the OX40 agonist ivuxolimab. The chain recombines TRBV15 with TRBJ1-2; D not certain. Here the CDR3 reads CATRSDYGYTF. In DNA, the CDR3 is TGTGCCACCAGGTCCGACTATGGCTACACCTTC.